The 2 T cell receptor beta chains reported below all come from one sample, sequenced in a study of T cell responses to AZD1222 COVID-19 vaccine. The table came from immunoSEQ multiplex PCR; TCRdb's copy has only in-frame clones and leaves some out. The profile shows roughly 75,000 clones, 84% of them singletons. This sample comprised peripheral blood, obtained on day 0 of AZD1222 vaccination. The receptors here all came from an adult in good health.

The chain carries TRBV7-8 and TRBJ1-2; D not resolved. Germline V gives CDR1 SGHVS, CDR2 FQNEAQ. Trimming removed 5 bases at V and 5 bases at J, with 12 bases between. The length of the CDR3 is 13 residues. In DNA, the CDR3 is TGTGCCAGCAGCCCCGACCGGGGATATGGCTACACCTTC. Its protein product is CASSPDRGYGYTF.

This clone was observed a single time. The chain uses TRBV5-1 and TRBJ1-1; D is unclear. Germline V gene sequence: CDR1 SGHRS, CDR2 YFSETQ. This CDR3 region has 14 residues. The germline V and J ends were trimmed by 1 base and 0 bases, with 7 bases remaining between them. Written as DNA, the CDR3 is TGCGCCAGCAGCTTGTTGGATATGAACACTGAAGCTTTCTTT. Residues: CASSLLDMNTEAFF. Supplemented by reference TRBV5-1 and TRBJ1-1, the full variable domain reads KAGVTQTPRYLIKTRGQQVTLSCSPISGHRSVSWYQQTPGQGLQFLFEYFSETQRNKGNFPGRFSGRQFSNSRSEMNVSTLELGDSALYLCASSLLDMNTEAFFGQGTRLTVV.